These 5 T cell receptor beta chains came from one sample sequenced in a study of blood T cells in healthy people across ages. Alongside a J-beta primer mix, a sample-barcoded 5' primer served in a second PCR lasting roughly 7 to 11 cycles. TCRdb fed the 5' RACE reads into MiXCR, producing one record per CDR3 protein. The sample lists roughly 2 million distinct CDR3 sequences; around 50% were seen once. The sample taken for sequencing was blood. The receptor set was obtained from a woman aged 35 to 49 in good health.

The J gene is TRBJ2-5, the V gene TRBV10-2; weak D call: TRBD2 (6 bases). The J call may be mistaken, given a closer DNA end match to TRBJ2-7. The CDR3 totals 15 residues. CDR1 and CDR2 (germline): WSHSY, SAAADI. CDR3 nucleotide sequence: TGCGCCAGCCTGAGGGACCGGGAAAGGAGGGTCGAGCAGTACTTC. As protein: CASLRDRERRVEQYF.

This clonotype was seen only a few times. CDR3 sequence: CASSQDAAGGVQETQYF. In DNA, the CDR3 is TGCGCCAGCAGCCAAGATGCGGCAGGGGGAGTCCAAGAGACCCAGTACTTC. The rearrangement links TRBV4-1 to TRBJ2-5; TRBD1 matches 7 bases. Germline trimming cut 0 bases from V and 1 base from J; bases unmatched to any gene: 8. This CDR3 is 17 amino acids long. Germline-derived CDR1 and CDR2 are MGHRA and YSYEKL.

The chain uses TRBV12-3 or TRBV12-4 and TRBJ2-5; a possible D gene is TRBD2 (5 bases). Trimming removed 6 bases from V and 3 bases from J, with 11 bases in between. CDR3 size: 13 residues. The CDR3 DNA follows: TGTGCCAGCAGGCGAGGGCCGGAAGAGACCCAGTACTTC. This sequence encodes CASRRGPEETQYF.

This clonotype has at least ten counts. The V and J genes are TRBV4-3 and TRBJ2-5; TRBD2 aligns across 8 bases. CDR3 length: 15 residues. Germline values: CDR1 LGHNA, CDR2 YSLEER. V lost 3 bases to trimming and J lost 3 bases; unmatched junction nucleotides: 6. CDR3 region: CASSQVLSGEETQYF. The CDR3 bases are TGCGCCAGCAGCCAGGTCCTTAGCGGGGAAGAGACCCAGTACTTC.

The chain uses TRBV12-5 and TRBJ1-1; D is uncertain. CDR1 and CDR2 from the germline V gene are LGHNT and FRNRAP. The CDR3 is made up of 13 amino acids. Between the trimmed V and J ends, which lost 0 bases and 1 base, there was a span of 3 bases. CDR3 nucleotides: TGTGCTAGTGGTTTGGTAGGGAACACTGAAGCTTTCTTT. Residues: CASGLVGNTEAFF.